Following are 5 T cell receptor beta chains from one sample sequenced in a study of blood T cells in healthy people across ages. Through a sample-barcoded 5' primer and a J-beta primer mix, a second PCR was run for roughly 6 to 11 cycles. TCRdb reanalysed the 5' RACE reads using MiXCR and keeps one entry per CDR3 protein. The table records 700,000 to 800,000 distinct CDR3 sequences, roughly 43% of them present only once. Sequences were obtained from blood. Receptors were obtained from a woman aged 55-69 years in good health.

The chain links TRBV6-1 to TRBJ1-4; D remains ambiguous. CDR3 length: 13 amino acids. Germline assignment: CDR1 MNHNS and CDR2 SASEGT. Deletions cut 6 bases from V and 4 bases from J, with 9 bases between. The CDR3 DNA sequence: TGTGCCAGCAGGGGCCGGAATAATGAAAAACTGTTTTTT. Its translation is CASRGRNNEKLFF.

This clonotype was counted a few times. The gene calls are TRBV7-9 and TRBJ2-5; D is ambiguous. From germline, CDR1 is SEHNR and CDR2 FQNEAQ (reference sequence). This CDR3 has 13 amino acids. V lost 6 bases to trimming and J lost 2 bases, with 10 bases between them. The CDR3 loop is CASRLTLQETQYF. For the CDR3, the DNA is TGTGCCAGCAGATTGACCCTACAAGAGACCCAGTACTTC.

For this clonotype: A single base separates this from a much larger clone, so it may be a read error. The rearrangement joins TRBV5-6 to TRBJ1-1; tentative D call: TRBD1 (5 bases). V was cut by 4 bases and J by 0 bases, with 16 bases left in between. The CDR3 consists of 16 residues. CDR1 and CDR2 from the germline V gene are SGHDT and YYEEEE. The DNA for the CDR3 is TGTGCCAGCAGCCCCCGTCGGACAATCATGAACACTGAAGCTTTCTTT. The encoded protein is CASSPRRTIMNTEAFF.

This clonotype has just one count. This rearrangement joins TRBV2 to TRBJ2-5, with TRBD2 identical over 8 bases. This CDR3 has 13 residues. Germline V CDR1 and CDR2: SNHLY, FYNNEI. V was pared by 6 bases and J by 5 bases, with 5 bases of the junction left unmatched. The CDR3 is CASRRGAEETQYF. The CDR3 nucleotides are TGTGCCAGCAGGCGGGGGGCTGAGGAGACCCAGTACTTC.

The J gene is TRBJ2-1, the V gene TRBV19, with D perhaps matching TRBD1 or TRBD2 (5 bases each). V was clipped by 2 bases and J by 2 bases, with 13 bases between them. Germline assignment: CDR1 LNHDA and CDR2 SQIVND (reference sequence). The CDR3 consists of 16 residues. The CDR3 DNA sequence: TGTGCCAGTAGTATAATCCGAGGGGAAACCTACAATGAGCAGTTCTTC. It yields the protein CASSIIRGETYNEQFF. The full variable domain, completed using reference TRBV19 and TRBJ2-1, is DGGITQSPKYLFRKEGQNVTLSCEQNLNHDAMYWYRQDPGQGLRLIYYSQIVNDFQKGDIAEGYSVSREKKESFPLTVTSAQKNPTAFYLCASSIIRGETYNEQFFGPGTRLTVL.